The clone carrying this TCR beta chain appeared a few times. Its antigen is not known. The sample comes from a study of T cells after yellow fever vaccination. Study-wide results and limits: CD4 and CD8 compartments shared a small share of clonotypes, likely from convergent recombination. The booster response re-showed most primary clones: 96% CD4, around 87% CD8.

TCRdb redid the calling of the 5' RACE reads with MiXCR, one entry per CDR3 protein. The sample has a few hundred thousand distinct CDR3 sequences, roughly 10% seen once. J was trimmed by 9 bases and V by 1 base; bases with no gene match: 3. This CDR3 comprises 14 residues. The germline V gene encodes CDR1 SGHNT and CDR2 YYREEE (reference sequence). This sequence originates from a man between 18 and 29 years old who received the YFV17D yellow fever vaccine. Source: PBMCs, taken on the day of the first yellow fever vaccination. The genes are TRBV5-4 and TRBJ1-6, with 8 bases that match TRBD1. Here the CDR3 DNA reads TGTGCCAGCAGCTTGACAGGGGGAGGTTCACCCCTCCACTTT. It translates to CASSLTGGGSPLHF.